What follows are 9 T cell receptor beta chains derived from one specimen sequenced in a study of post-analysis software for immune sequencing data. The TCR beta cDNA libraries contained unique molecular identifiers. Via MiXCR, TCRdb re-called the PCR reads, giving one row per CDR3 protein. Here the sample spans more than 450,000 distinct CDR3 sequences, about 44% being singletons. Antigens of these TCRs are unknown. Study findings and constraints: In patients, TRBV5-6, TRBV5-1 and TRBV20-1 belonged to roughly five TRBV segments found more frequently than in controls.

The sequenced material came from blood. The receptors were gathered from a girl aged 10-17 years with multiple sclerosis.

The chain employs TRBV7-2 and TRBJ2-2, with 7 bases matching TRBD2. The CDR3 spans 14 residues. After removal of 5 bases from V and 7 bases from J, the junction contained 7 bases not matched to a gene. CDR1 and CDR2 (germline): SGHTA, FQGNSA. DNA of the CDR3: TGTGCCAGCAGCACCAACAGCGGGAACGGGGAGCTGTTTTTT. This codes for CASSTNSGNGELFF.

The chain combines TRBV4-1 with TRBJ2-3, with 8 bases matching TRBD2. The V segment lost 4 bases and the J segment 2 bases; nucleotides outside the gene matches: 2. The V gene's germline CDR1 is MGHRA and CDR2 YSYEKL. This CDR3 is 14 amino acids long. The CDR3: CASSPAGDTDTQYF. The DNA for the CDR3 is TGCGCCAGCAGCCCAGCGGGGGACACAGATACGCAGTATTTT.

The chain carries TRBV24-1 and TRBJ2-7, with 7 bases matching TRBD1. The J call may be in error: the DNA end matches TRBJ2-5 better. The CDR3 loop spans 16 amino acids. Germline V CDR1 and CDR2: KGHDR, SFDVKD. CDR3 protein: CATSENWWDRGETQYF. For the CDR3, the DNA is TGTGCCACCAGTGAAAACTGGTGGGACAGAGGGGAGACCCAGTACTTC.

The chain has TRBV3-1 and TRBJ1-2; D unresolved. Germline CDR1 is LGHDT and CDR2 is YNNKEL (reference sequence). The V end was cut by 5 bases, the J end by 8 bases, with 15 bases between. The length of the CDR3 is 13 residues. CDR3 sequence reads: CASSLGPTVGYTF. CDR3 DNA sequence: TGTGCCAGCAGCTTAGGACCTACCGTGGGCTACACCTTC.

This clonotype was found a few times. This chain uses TRBV20-1 with TRBJ2-1, with 11 nucleotides matching TRBD2. This CDR3 region has 15 residues. Germline CDR1 and CDR2: DFQATT and SNEGSKA (reference sequence). V was clipped by 5 bases and J by 3 bases; unmatched bases: 6. CDR3 nucleotides: TGCAGTGCTGGGAATCTAGCGGGAGGCTACAATGAGCAGTTCTTC. It specifies CSAGNLAGGYNEQFF.

About this clonotype: This may come from a read error, since a much larger clone is one base off. The genes are TRBV6-5 and TRBJ2-1; 9 bases match TRBD1. There are 14 residues in the CDR3. The V and J ends lost 4 bases and 13 bases, in that order; junction bases with no gene match: 11. CDR1 is MNHEY, CDR2 SVGAGI, per germline. The CDR3 DNA reads as TGTGCCAGCAGTTCTGGGACAGGGAAAGAGACCCAGTTCTTC. This gives the protein CASSSGTGKETQFF.

The chain has TRBV30 and TRBJ1-2, with D maybe TRBD1 (6 bases). CDR3 size: 15 residues. V lost 4 bases and J 3 bases, leaving 18 bases between the germline ends. Germline V gene lookup returns CDR1 GTSNPN and CDR2 SVGIG (reference sequence). The CDR3 nucleotides are TGTGCCTGGACCTCCCCGGCCAGGGGAGACTATGGCTACACCTTC. Translating gives CAWTSPARGDYGYTF. Supplemented by reference TRBV30 and TRBJ1-2, the full variable domain reads SQTIHQWPATLVQPVGSPLSLECTVEGTSNPNLYWYRQAAGRGLQLLFYSVGIGQISSEVPQNLSASRPQDRQFILSSKKLLLSDSGFYLCAWTSPARGDYGYTFGSGTRLTVV.

This clonotype was recorded at least ten times. This chain joins TRBV4-1 and TRBJ2-4; 9 bases match TRBD1. Germline trimming cut 3 bases from V and 6 bases from J; bases unmatched to any gene: 9. The CDR3 runs to 16 residues. Germline V lookup: CDR1 MGHRA, CDR2 YSYEKL. This CDR3 reads CASSQGPMGQGNIQYF. The DNA for the CDR3 is TGCGCCAGCAGCCAGGGCCCCATGGGACAGGGAAACATTCAGTACTTC.

This clonotype was seen a few times. The chain uses TRBV4-1 and TRBJ1-5; the D is unclear. This CDR3 contains 15 residues. Germline V CDR1 and CDR2: MGHRA, YSYEKL. V dropped 3 bases and J dropped 3 bases, with 12 bases sitting between them. The CDR3 region has the DNA TGCGCCAGCAGCCAGGGAAGGACTTACAATCAGCCCCAGCATTTT. Its protein is CASSQGRTYNQPQHF.